This TCR beta chain was found in a study of shared clonotypes between healthy human individuals. Study results and caveats: Non-shared clonotypes were found to have lower generation probabilities than the clonotypes that were shared by all four of the sorted-subset donors. A few donors had 4% to 5% of their naive CD4 clonotypes in common. Larger richness was generally estimated for naive than memory subsets.

As regards this clone: The target antigen is unknown.

Generated by immunoSEQ multiplex PCR, the TCRdb table keeps only in-frame clones and is missing some. The data show 2 million to 2.5 million clones, under 97% seen once. V gave up 3 bases and J gave up 6 bases, with 3 bases separating them. The CDR3 consists of 11 residues. Germline lookup yields CDR1 SEHNR and CDR2 FQNEAQ (reference sequence). The clonotype comes from a man younger than 30 in good health. The sequencing sample was made of naive CD4+ T cells sorted from blood. Regarding subset: CD45RA+ positively selected. The rearrangement joins TRBV7-9 to TRBJ2-1, with D unresolved. The CDR3 DNA reads TGTGCCAGCAGCTTCTTCAATGAGCAGTTCTTC. It codes for CASSFFNEQFF.